The 29 T cell receptor beta chains below all came from one sample that was sequenced in a study of shared clonotypes between healthy human individuals. Libraries were prepared by immunoSEQ multiplex PCR; TCRdb keeps only in-frame clonotypes and omits some of them. The sample includes 1,500,000 or so clones, over 95% of them seen just once. Sequencing was done on a sample of naive CD4+ T cells sorted from blood. Subset here: CD45RA+ positively selected. The receptors originated from a young man in good health.

The rearrangement joins TRBV6-5 to TRBJ1-4; TRBD1 matches at 7 bases. Trimming took 6 bases from V and 0 from J; bases not matched to a gene: 4. Germline V lookup: CDR1 MNHEY, CDR2 SVGAGI. The CDR3 has 15 amino acids. The CDR3 is CASRGQLATNEKLFF. The CDR3 nucleotides are TGTGCCAGCAGGGGACAGCTTGCAACTAATGAAAAACTGTTTTTT.

The chain links TRBV5-4 to TRBJ2-7; D may match TRBD1 or TRBD2 (5 bases each). The CDR3 has 14 residues. Per the germline V gene, CDR1 is SGHNT and CDR2 is YYREEE (reference sequence). V was pared by 4 bases and J by 4 bases, with 15 bases between. The CDR3: CASSVPGRRYEQYF. The CDR3 DNA follows: TGTGCCAGCAGCGTACCGGGACGGAGATACGAGCAGTACTTC.

This chain links TRBV19 with TRBJ1-6; D gene ambiguous. CDR1 is LNHDA and CDR2 is SQIVND in the germline V gene (reference sequence). The CDR3 is made up of 15 amino acids. V lost 3 bases, J lost 10 bases, and 16 bases lay in between. The CDR3 sequence: CASSIGFGVGSPLHF. In DNA form, the CDR3 reads TGTGCCAGTAGTATCGGCTTCGGGGTGGGATCACCCCTCCACTTT.

V and J are TRBV5-4 and TRBJ1-1, with 10 bases identical to TRBD1. The V gene's germline CDR1 is SGHNT and CDR2 YYREEE (reference sequence). J was trimmed by 0 bases and V by 3 bases; bases with no gene match: 2. The CDR3 has 15 residues. In nucleotides, the CDR3 is TGTGCCAGCAGCTGGGGACAGGGGATGAACACTGAAGCTTTCTTT. This codes for CASSWGQGMNTEAFF. Looking up the rest from reference TRBV5-4 and TRBJ1-1 gives the full variable domain: ETGVTQSPTHLIKTRGQQVTLRCSSQSGHNTVSWYQQALGQGPQFIFQYYREEENGRGNFPPRFSGLQFPNYSSELNVNALELDDSALYLCASSWGQGMNTEAFFGQGTRLTVV.

The DNA of the CDR3 is TGCAGCGTTGTGGATACTCTCAGGGGGGAAAAACTGTTTTTT. Amino acids: CSVVDTLRGEKLFF. The chain recombines TRBV29-1 with TRBJ1-4; 7 positions match TRBD1. The CDR3 has 14 residues. Germline CDR1 reads SQVTM; CDR2 reads ANQGSEA. Trimming at V came to 4 bases and at J to 8 bases, leaving 10 bases not matched to a gene.

This clone was found once. The rearrangement links TRBV7-9 to TRBJ1-1; D remains ambiguous. The CDR3 consists of 15 residues. CDR1 is SEHNR and CDR2 is FQNEAQ in the germline V gene (reference sequence). V was shortened by 5 bases and J by 3 bases, with 16 bases between the two germline ends. The CDR3 DNA follows: TGTGCCAGCAGCACCCTGACACCAGGAGACACTGAAGCTTTCTTT. Translated: CASSTLTPGDTEAFF. The variable domain in full, completed from reference TRBV7-9 and TRBJ1-1, reads DTGVSQNPRHKITKRGQNVTFRCDPISEHNRLYWYRQTLGQGPEFLTYFQNEAQLEKSRLLSDRFSAERPKGSFSTLEIQRTEQGDSAMYLCASSTLTPGDTEAFFGQGTRLTVV.

CDR3 DNA sequence: TGTGCCAGCTTAAGGGACCGAGATTCATACGAGCAGTACTTC. Encoded protein: CASLRDRDSYEQYF. The V and J genes are TRBV27 and TRBJ2-7; D is possibly TRBD1 or TRBD2 (5 bases each). There are 14 residues in the CDR3. From germline, CDR1 is MNHEY and CDR2 SMNVEV (reference sequence). With 8 bases removed from V and 4 bases from J, the gap between germline ends came to 18 bases.

The gene calls are TRBV5-4 and TRBJ2-7; D call uncertain. Germline values: CDR1 SGHNT, CDR2 YYREEE (reference sequence). CDR3 length: 14 amino acids. Trimming left V 0 bases short and J 0 bases short, with 7 bases between. The CDR3 DNA reads TGTGCCAGCAGCTTGGATCGATCCTCCTACGAGCAGTACTTC. Translating gives CASSLDRSSYEQYF.

The V call is TRBV28, the J call TRBJ2-3; D tentatively fits TRBD1 or TRBD2 (6 bases each). This CDR3 has 19 residues. Trimming cost V 6 bases and J 0 bases, with 25 bases left between them. Germline assignment: CDR1 MDHEN and CDR2 SYDVKM. The chain's CDR3 is CASSNDGSWGALSTDTQYF. In DNA form, the CDR3 reads TGTGCCAGCAGCAACGATGGGTCATGGGGGGCGCTAAGCACAGATACGCAGTATTTT.

The chain's CDR3 is CASSWGQLYEQYF. The CDR3 DNA reads as TGCGCCAGCAGCTGGGGACAGCTCTACGAGCAGTACTTC. The chain has TRBV5-1 and TRBJ2-7; 7 nucleotides match TRBD1. The V gene end was trimmed by 3 bases and the J gene end by 3 bases; junction bases not matched to a gene: 3. Germline CDR1 reads SGHRS; CDR2 reads YFSETQ. The CDR3 sequence is 13 residues long.

The V call is TRBV27, the J call TRBJ2-3; 7 positions match TRBD1. The J segment lost 5 bases and the V segment lost 0 bases, leaving 5 bases of the junction unmatched. Germline CDR1 reads MNHEY; CDR2 reads SMNVEV (reference sequence). CDR3 length: 15 amino acids. For the CDR3, the DNA is TGTGCCAGCAGTTTATCGGGCAGGGGGATAGATACGCAGTATTTT. Amino acid sequence: CASSLSGRGIDTQYF.

The genes are TRBV2 and TRBJ1-4, with D possibly being TRBD1 (6 bases). V lost 1 base and J lost 8, with 14 bases in between. The CDR3 contains 15 residues. Germline CDR1 SNHLY, CDR2 FYNNEI. The CDR3 loop is CASSEGQAVGEKLFF. CDR3 bases: TGTGCCAGCAGTGAAGGACAGGCGGTGGGGGAAAAACTGTTTTTT.

The rearrangement links TRBV5-1 to TRBJ2-3, with 12 bases lining up with TRBD2. Trimming cost V 4 bases and J 1 base; bases outside gene matches: 10. The CDR3 length is 18 residues. Germline V gene data show CDR1 as SGHRS and CDR2 as YFSETQ. The CDR3 DNA reads as TGCGCCAGCAGCCCAGGACTAGCGGGAAAAGGGGGCACAGATACGCAGTATTTT. The encoded protein is CASSPGLAGKGGTDTQYF.

The genes are TRBV7-9 and TRBJ2-3; maybe TRBD1 (6 bases). Trimming pared 5 bases from V and 0 bases from J, leaving 12 bases between. Per the germline V gene, CDR1 is SEHNR and CDR2 is FQNEAQ (reference sequence). The CDR3 runs 15 residues. The CDR3 loop is CASSHGQLSTDTQYF. DNA of the CDR3: TGTGCCAGCAGCCACGGACAGCTGAGCACAGATACGCAGTATTTT.

The chain combines TRBV5-6 with TRBJ2-2; 7 bases agree with TRBD1. The CDR3 totals 17 residues. Germline CDR1 SGHDT, CDR2 YYEEEE. V was pared by 4 bases and J by 5 bases, with 14 bases of the junction left unmatched. In DNA, the CDR3 is TGTGCCAGCAGCCTGAGGGCAACAGGGGTGGGGACCGGGGAGCTGTTTTTT. Translating it yields CASSLRATGVGTGELFF.

V usage is TRBV10-2 and J usage is TRBJ1-1, with 7 bases identical to TRBD1. V lost 3 bases, J lost 0 bases, and 7 bases stayed unmatched. CDR1 is WSHSY and CDR2 is SAAADI in the germline V gene. This CDR3 has 16 residues. The CDR3 protein is CASSDRRGFLNTEAFF. DNA for the CDR3: TGCGCCAGCAGTGACCGCAGGGGGTTTTTGAACACTGAAGCTTTCTTT.

The gene calls are TRBV5-6 and TRBJ2-5, with a weak D call TRBD1 (5 bases). Trimming left V 3 bases short and J 4 bases short, with 22 bases between. CDR1 is SGHDT, CDR2 YYEEEE, per germline. The CDR3 totals 17 residues. CDR3 nucleotides: TGTGCCAGCAGCTCCGTAAGACAGCTGAAGGTAGGAGAGACCCAGTACTTC. Amino acid sequence: CASSSVRQLKVGETQYF.

The chain employs TRBV2 and TRBJ2-2; maybe TRBD2 (5 bases). Per the germline V gene, CDR1 is SNHLY and CDR2 is FYNNEI. The CDR3 has 15 amino acids. V gave up 5 bases and J gave up 0 bases, with 10 bases separating them. CDR3 bases: TGTGCCAGCAGTTTGCGGGCTACGAACACCGGGGAGCTGTTTTTT. It encodes CASSLRATNTGELFF.

The chain has TRBV6-5 and TRBJ1-1; tentative D call: TRBD1 (5 bases). The germline V gene encodes CDR1 MNHEY and CDR2 SVGAGI. This CDR3 has 14 amino acids. The V end lost 10 bases, the J end lost 1 base, and 16 bases lay between the germline ends. The CDR3 DNA reads as TGTGCCAACATACCCTCCGGGGGGAACACTGAAGCTTTCTTT. Its protein is CANIPSGGNTEAFF.

The rearrangement links TRBV14 to TRBJ2-5; 9 bases align to TRBD2. Germline CDR1 is SGHDN and CDR2 is FVKESK. The J segment lost 5 bases and the V segment lost 1 base, leaving 5 bases of the junction unmatched. The CDR3 extends over 15 amino acids. The CDR3 region has the DNA TGTGCCAGCAGCCAAGGCGGGAGGGCCCGGGAGACCCAGTACTTC. Its protein product is CASSQGGRARETQYF. Combining the CDR3 with reference TRBV14 and TRBJ2-5 gives the whole variable domain EAGVTQFPSHSVIEKGQTVTLRCDPISGHDNLYWYRRVMGKEIKFLLHFVKESKQDESGMPNNRFLAERTGGTYSTLKVQPAELEDSGVYFCASSQGGRARETQYFGPGTRLLVL.

The V gene is TRBV6-4, the J gene TRBJ2-2, with no clear D. Germline V gives CDR1 MRHNA, CDR2 SNTAGT. Trimming pared 5 bases from V and 7 bases from J, leaving 11 bases between. The CDR3 has 13 residues. The CDR3 region has the DNA TGTGCCAGCAGTATAGAGGTTTACGGGGAGCTGTTTTTT. Its protein product is CASSIEVYGELFF.

The V and J genes are TRBV9 and TRBJ2-1; D gene uncertain. This CDR3 contains 15 residues. Trimming cost V 0 bases and J 8 bases, with 15 bases left between them. Germline loops: CDR1 SGDLS, CDR2 YYNGEE. CDR3 DNA: TGTGCCAGCAGCGTAGCAGTGAACCCCCTCGATGAGCAGTTCTTC. The encoded protein is CASSVAVNPLDEQFF.

As regards this clone: Germline is not matched at one junction end, which may reflect a read error. The V gene is TRBV11-2, the J gene TRBJ2-7; no definite D call. The CDR3 is made up of 14 amino acids. The germline V gene has CDR1 SGHAT and CDR2 FQNNGV. CDR3 amino acids: CASTLSAGLYEQYF. The CDR3 DNA follows: TGTGCCAGCACCTTATCGGCCGGGCTCTACGAGCAGTACTTC.

This clone has a single count. This sequence joins TRBV6-1 and TRBJ2-7, with 9 nucleotides matching TRBD2. CDR3 length equals 15 residues. The V and J ends lost 1 base and 1 base, in that order; junction bases with no gene match: 2. The germline gives CDR1 MNHNS, CDR2 SASEGT. The CDR3 spells CASSEGTSVSYEQYF. CDR3 DNA: TGTGCCAGCAGTGAAGGGACTAGCGTTTCCTACGAGCAGTACTTC.

This chain links TRBV19 with TRBJ1-2, with unresolved D. V shed 4 bases and J shed 8 bases, with 11 bases lying between them. The CDR3 has 12 amino acids. CDR1 is LNHDA and CDR2 is SQIVND in the germline V gene (reference sequence). The CDR3 DNA is TGTGCCAGTAGTAAATTGGGTTCGGGCTACACCTTC. It specifies CASSKLGSGYTF.

In this sample, this clone turned up once. The chain employs TRBV11-3 and TRBJ2-3, with TRBD2 matching 12 bases. Looked up from germline, CDR1 is SGHNT and CDR2 is YENEEA. CDR3 length: 17 amino acids. V lost 5 bases to trimming and J lost 6 bases; unmatched junction nucleotides: 12. The CDR3 nucleotides are TGTGCCAGCAGCCCACGGGGGAGACTAGCGGGAGTGGATACGCAGTATTTT. It encodes CASSPRGRLAGVDTQYF.

The chain employs TRBV4-1 and TRBJ2-5; D is undetermined. The CDR3 length is 13 residues. The germline V gene has CDR1 MGHRA and CDR2 YSYEKL. Trimming removed 4 bases at V and 5 bases at J, with 11 bases between. CDR3 nucleotide sequence: TGCGCCAGCAGCCCACCGGGCGATGAGACCCAGTACTTC. It encodes CASSPPGDETQYF.

This chain joins TRBV11-3 and TRBJ2-7; D gene ambiguous. Germline V gene sequence: CDR1 SGHNT, CDR2 YENEEA. The CDR3 spans 13 residues. Trimming took off 3 bases at V and 2 bases at J, with 8 bases between the two ends. In DNA, the CDR3 is TGTGCCAGCAGCTTGGGCAGCCCCTACGAGCAGTACTTC. Its protein product is CASSLGSPYEQYF.

This clone has just one count. Other DNA sequences in this specimen translate into the identical CDR3. The chain recombines TRBV28 with TRBJ1-5; TRBD1 is a possible D gene (6 bases). Trimming removed 6 bases from V and 4 bases from J, with 16 bases in between. The length of the CDR3 is 15 residues. The germline V gene encodes CDR1 MDHEN and CDR2 SYDVKM. CDR3 loop: CASSPIGGGNQPQHF. In DNA form, the CDR3 reads TGTGCCAGCAGCCCAATAGGGGGGGGGAATCAGCCCCAGCATTTT.